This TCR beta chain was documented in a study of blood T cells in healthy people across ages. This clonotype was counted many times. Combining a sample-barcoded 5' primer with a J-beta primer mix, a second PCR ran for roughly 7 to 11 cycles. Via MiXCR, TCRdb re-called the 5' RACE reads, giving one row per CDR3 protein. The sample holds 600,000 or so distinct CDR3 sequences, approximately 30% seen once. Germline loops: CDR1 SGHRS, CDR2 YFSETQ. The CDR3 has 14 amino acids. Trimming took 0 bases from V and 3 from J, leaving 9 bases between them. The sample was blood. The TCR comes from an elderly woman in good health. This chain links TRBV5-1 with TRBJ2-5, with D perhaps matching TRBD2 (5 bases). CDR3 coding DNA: TGCGCCAGCAGCTTGGAGCCAGCGGAAGAGACCCAGTACTTC. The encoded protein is CASSLEPAEETQYF.